This T cell receptor (beta chain) was recorded in a study of T-cell memory formation after mild COVID-19. In this sample, this clonotype is medium-sized. Its antigen is currently unknown. Here the CDR3 omits its conserved ending phenylalanine or tryptophan, so a read error is the likely source. Because the CDR3's place on the DNA is in doubt, the DNA is left out and the CDR3 is given as listed by TCRdb. Study conclusions and caveats: Within pre-infection memory, some responding clones were found, suggesting cross-reactive memory joined. Chiefly within CM and EM were the contracting CD4+ clones; CD8+ ones were within EMRA. Among clones peaking at day 37 in the second wave, SARS-CoV-2 specificity remained unconfirmed.

5'RACE primed from the constant segment yielded TCR alpha and TCR beta cDNA libraries bearing sample barcodes and UMIs. TCRdb reprocessed the 5' RACE reads with MiXCR, giving one entry per CDR3 protein. The table has about 470,000 distinct CDR3 sequences, 15% to 20% seen once. The CDR3 has 10 residues if both end residues are counted. The germline CDR1 and CDR2 sequences are SEHNR and FQNEAQ (reference sequence). V gene TRBV7-9 combines with J gene TRBJ2-5; TRBD1 is the table's D call and was not checked against the DNA. The material sequenced was PBMCs or a T cell subset sorted from them (not recorded which). This sequence originates from an adult woman who had mild COVID-19 (a few samples of this study predate the infection). Cell type and time point are not known. The CDR3: CATRPGTGED.